The clone carrying this T cell receptor beta chain was observed at least ten times. Its antigen is currently unknown. This sample is part of a study of T-cell memory formation after mild COVID-19. Across the study: TCR clusters were mostly confined to one donor each.

Overall study findings and caveats: Cross-reactive memory seemingly joined, as some responding clones were found in pre-infection memory. Later expanders leaned CD4+, whereas clones that contracted between day 15 and 85 were balanced CD4/CD8.

The TCR alpha and TCR beta cDNA libraries, bearing sample barcodes and UMIs, were generated by 5'RACE using constant-segment primers. Each CDR3 protein is one row after TCRdb ran MiXCR on the 5' RACE reads. This repertoire shows 550,000 to 700,000 distinct CDR3 sequences, roughly 18% found once; its top ten account for around 12%. Germline CDR1 is SGHVS and CDR2 is FNYEAQ. V was cut by 4 bases and J by 1 base, with 7 bases left in between. The CDR3 covers 13 residues. The chain combines TRBV7-6 with TRBJ1-1, with no clear D. The sample comprised PBMCs or a T cell subset sorted from them (not recorded which). The receptor comes from an adult woman who had mild COVID-19 (a few samples of this study predate the infection). Cell type and time point are not known. Here the CDR3 reads CASSYRQNTEAFF. The CDR3 DNA is TGTGCCAGCAGCTACCGACAGAACACTGAAGCTTTCTTT.